The rows below give T cell receptor beta chains drawn from one sample of a study of shared clonotypes between healthy human individuals. Assay: immunoSEQ multiplex PCR; the TCRdb copy retains only in-frame clones and omits some. The data contain 110,000 or so clones, about 62% of them seen just once; the ten biggest clones take up 20% to 25%. The sequenced material came from memory CD8+ T cells sorted from blood. The receptor source for this set is a woman in her 30s in good health. CDR3s include the opening cysteine and the closing phenylalanine or tryptophan. A D gene is named only where the DNA matches it firmly. Not every row has a clone size; where given, it reads once, few, many or a size class.

J | size | D | V | DNA | CDR3
TRBJ1-5 | . | TRBD1 | TRBV27 | TGTGCCAGCAGTTCCCGGACAGGGTTTGGCAATCAGCCCCAGCATTTT | CASSSRTGFGNQPQHF
TRBJ2-7 | . | . | TRBV5-6 | TGTGCCAGCAGCTTGGGGCCTAGGTTGGGGGGTCCCGAGTGGGAGCAGTACTTC | CASSLGPRLGGPEWEQYF
TRBJ2-7 | few | TRBD1 | TRBV19 | TGTGCCAGTAGTAGGCGGACAGGGGAGTCCTACGAGCAGTACTTC | CASSRRTGESYEQYF
TRBJ1-1 | many | . | TRBV4-1 | TGCGCCAGCAGCAGAACAAGGACTGAAGCTTTCTTT | CASSRTRTEAFF
TRBJ2-7 | . | . | TRBV18 | TGTGCCAGCTCACCGACGAGAGCTCAGGGGAGCTCCTACGAGCAGTACTTC | CASSPTRAQGSSYEQYF
TRBJ2-1 | . | . | TRBV29-1 | TGCAGCGCAACCCAGAGCGGAGAGCAGTTCTTC | CSATQSGEQFF
TRBJ2-7 | . | . | TRBV11-2 | TGTGCCAGCAGCTTTGGAGCCCAATCCTACGAGCAGTACTTC | CASSFGAQSYEQYF
TRBJ2-1 | few | . | TRBV6-5 | TGTGCCAGCAGTCACAGACCAGACAGTGACAATGAGCAGTTCTTC | CASSHRPDSDNEQFF
TRBJ1-2 | . | . | TRBV7-9 | TGTGCCAGCAGCTTAGGTACAGCGCTTTATGGCTACACCTTC | CASSLGTALYGYTF
TRBJ2-1 | few | TRBD1 | TRBV6-4 | TGTGCCAGCAGTGCCGAAACCGGGACAGGGGGCAATGAGCAGTTCTTC | CASSAETGTGGNEQFF
TRBJ2-7 | . | TRBD2 | TRBV29-1 | TGCAGCGTTGTTAGCGGGAATCTTCTCGAGCAGTACTTC | CSVVSGNLLEQYF
TRBJ1-1 | medium-sized | . | TRBV4-1 | TGCGCCAGCAGCGCGTCGACGGGGAACACTGAAGCTTTCTTT | CASSASTGNTEAFF
TRBJ2-7 | . | . | TRBV7-9 | TGTGCCAGCAGCGACGTACAGACCGAGCAGTACTTC | CASSDVQTEQYF
TRBJ1-3 | . | . | TRBV27 | TGTGCCAGCAGATCAAGCGGGTCCGGAAACACCATATATTTT | CASRSSGSGNTIYF
TRBJ2-7 | . | . | TRBV30 | TGTGCCTGGAGTGTGTCGGGCCCCTACGAGCAGTACTTC | CAWSVSGPYEQYF
TRBJ2-7 | . | TRBD1 | TRBV6-6 | TGTGCCAGCAGTTCTCGGGACAGGGGATACGAGCAGTACTTC | CASSSRDRGYEQYF
TRBJ1-1 | . | . | TRBV27 | TGTGCCAGCAGTTTAGGCGGGGTCGCCAAACCGAACACTGAAGCTTTCTTT | CASSLGGVAKPNTEAFF
TRBJ2-2 | . | . | TRBV29-1 | TGCAGCGGATCGGACTTCGCGAACACCGGGGAGCTGTTTTTT | CSGSDFANTGELFF
TRBJ1-1 | . | . | TRBV27 | TGTGCCAGCAGTCCCAGGGTTTTGGACACTGAAGCTTTCTTT | CASSPRVLDTEAFF
TRBJ2-7 | few | . | TRBV2 | TGTGCCAGCAGGGACGGCTCCTACGAGCAGTACTTC | CASRDGSYEQYF
TRBJ2-1 | . | TRBD2 | TRBV2 | TGTGCCAGCAGGGAGGGTCGGGGGGTTTCCTACAATGAGCAGTTCTTC | CASREGRGVSYNEQFF
TRBJ1-1 | . | TRBD1 | TRBV5-1 | TGCGCCAGCAGCTTGGGGGACAGAGACTACACTGAAGCTTTCTTT | CASSLGDRDYTEAFF
TRBJ2-1 | . | TRBD2 | TRBV5-1 | TGCGCCAGCAGCTTGGTGCGGGAGGAGAATGAGCAGTTCTTC | CASSLVREENEQFF
TRBJ1-6 | . | . | TRBV5-4 | TGTGCCAGCAGCTTGGACGGCCGAGGGTGGAATTCACCCCTCCACTTT | CASSLDGRGWNSPLHF
TRBJ1-2 | . | . | TRBV5-6 | TGTGCCAGCAGCTTGCTGGGTCGACTGATCGGGAGATATGGCTACACCTTC | CASSLLGRLIGRYGYTF
TRBJ1-3 | . | . | TRBV5-1 | TGCGCCAGCAGCCTAGGGACGGCTGGAAACACCATATATTTT | CASSLGTAGNTIYF
TRBJ1-1 | . | TRBD1 | TRBV7-9 | TGTGCCAGCAGCCCCCCGGACAGGGGAATGGGGACTGAAGCTTTCTTT | CASSPPDRGMGTEAFF
TRBJ2-7 | . | TRBD2 | TRBV11-2 | TGTGCCAGCAGCTTAGCGGGAGGGCCGATTCACGAGCAGTACTTC | CASSLAGGPIHEQYF
TRBJ2-1 | . | . | TRBV5-6 | TGCGCCATCAGCGAACCGGGGAATGAGCAGTTCTTC | CAISEPGNEQFF
TRBJ2-3 | few | TRBD1 | TRBV6-1 | TGTGCCAGCAGTGAACAGACAGGGGGCGCGGGTACGCAGTATTTT | CASSEQTGGAGTQYF
TRBJ2-7 | . | TRBD1 | TRBV5-1 | TGCGCCAGCAGCCCCGGGACAGGGGGCTACGAGCAGTACTTC | CASSPGTGGYEQYF
TRBJ1-4 | . | . | TRBV28 | TGTGCCAGCAGTTTAGTCGGGGCCAAACGAAATGAAAAACTGTTTTTT | CASSLVGAKRNEKLFF
TRBJ2-5 | . | . | TRBV28 | TGTGCCAGCAGTTTTATAGGGGGGGAGACCCAGTACTTC | CASSFIGGETQYF
TRBJ1-2 | few | . | TRBV29-1 | TGCAGCGTTGTTTTGCAAAAATCGGGCGGCTACACCTTC | CSVVLQKSGGYTF
TRBJ1-1 | few | . | TRBV9 | TGTGCCAGCAGCGTAGACGGGAACACTGAAGCTTTCTTT | CASSVDGNTEAFF
TRBJ2-7 | . | . | TRBV2 | TGTGCCAGCAGTGAGGCGGGAACCCTCTACGAGCAGTACTTC | CASSEAGTLYEQYF
TRBJ2-3 | . | TRBD2 | TRBV6-5 | TGTGCCAGCAGTTCCCTGACTAGCGGGAGACCCGATACGCAGTATTTT | CASSSLTSGRPDTQYF
TRBJ2-5 | . | TRBD1 | TRBV6-6 | TGTGCCAGCAGATTCCGGATGGACAGGGTGGGGGAGACCCAGTACTTC | CASRFRMDRVGETQYF
TRBJ2-3 | once | . | TRBV13 | TGTGCCAGCAGCTTAGAACTAGTATCAGATACGCAGTATTTT | CASSLELVSDTQYF
TRBJ2-1 | . | . | TRBV27 | TGTGCCAGCACCCCCTTCAGCGGAGGGTACAATGAGCAGTTCTTC | CASTPFSGGYNEQFF
TRBJ2-1 | . | TRBD2 | TRBV27 | TGTGCCAGCAGTTCAGGGACTAGGCATGAGCAGTTCTTC | CASSSGTRHEQFF
TRBJ1-5 | few | . | TRBV30 | TGTGCCTGGAGTATACGAGGCCAGCCCCAGCATTTT | CAWSIRGQPQHF
TRBJ1-5 | few | . | TRBV28 | TGTGCCAGCAGTTACTCCTATCAGCCCCAGCATTTT | CASSYSYQPQHF
TRBJ1-5 | . | . | TRBV6-1 | TGTGCCAGCAGTGAAGGAGCAGAGAATCAGCCCCAGCATTTT | CASSEGAENQPQHF
TRBJ2-1 | . | TRBD2 | TRBV2 | TGTGCCAGCAGTGAACGGCTACTAGCGGGAGTTAGGGGGAATGAGCAGTTCTTC | CASSERLLAGVRGNEQFF
TRBJ2-2 | . | TRBD1 | TRBV19 | TGTGCCAGTAGAAGATCCAGGGGGCGGAACACCGGGGAGCTGTTTTTT | CASRRSRGRNTGELFF
TRBJ1-3 | . | . | TRBV4-1 | TGCGCCAGCAGCCCGGTCTTCTCTGGAAACACCATATATTTT | CASSPVFSGNTIYF